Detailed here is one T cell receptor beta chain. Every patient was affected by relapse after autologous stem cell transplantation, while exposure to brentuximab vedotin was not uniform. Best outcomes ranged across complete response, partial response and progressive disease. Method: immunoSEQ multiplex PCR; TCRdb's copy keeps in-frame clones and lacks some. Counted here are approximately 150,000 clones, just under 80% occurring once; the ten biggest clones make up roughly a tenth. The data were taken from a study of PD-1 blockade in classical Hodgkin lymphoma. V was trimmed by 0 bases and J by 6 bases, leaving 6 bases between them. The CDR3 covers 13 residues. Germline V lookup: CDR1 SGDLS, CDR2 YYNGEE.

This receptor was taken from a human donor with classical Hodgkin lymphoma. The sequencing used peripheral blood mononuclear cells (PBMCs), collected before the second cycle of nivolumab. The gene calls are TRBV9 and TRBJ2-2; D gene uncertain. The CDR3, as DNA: TGTGCCAGCAGCGTAGGGGTACCCGGGGAGCTGTTTTTT. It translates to CASSVGVPGELFF.